One and the same sample provided the 21 T cell receptor beta chains below, sequenced in a study of cytomegalovirus exposure and HLA in healthy donors. The study ran its PCR with 60 Vbeta and 13 Jbeta primers. Libraries were prepared by immunoSEQ multiplex PCR; TCRdb keeps only in-frame clonotypes and omits some of them. This table holds under 120,000 clones, roughly three quarters found once. Sequences were obtained from PBMCs. These receptors originate from a man aged 40-49 years in good health and CMV-seropositive.

The chain combines TRBV11-1 with TRBJ2-2, with 13 positions matching TRBD2. This CDR3 contains 16 residues. The junction had 0 bases not matched to a gene; V was cut back by 1 base and J by 4 bases. Germline-derived CDR1 and CDR2 are SGHAT and FQDESV (reference sequence). The CDR3 DNA sequence: TGTGCCAGCAGCTTAGGGACTAGCGGGAGCACCGGGGAGCTGTTTTTT. This codes for CASSLGTSGSTGELFF.

V gene TRBV6-1 combines with J gene TRBJ2-2; 7 nucleotides match TRBD1. After removal of 4 bases from V and 8 bases from J, the junction contained 7 bases not matched to a gene. Germline V CDR1 and CDR2: MNHNS, SASEGT. CDR3 size: 14 residues. The chain's CDR3 is CASSAGQLSGELFF. Written as DNA, the CDR3 is TGTGCCAGCAGTGCGGGACAGCTAAGTGGGGAGCTGTTTTTT.

V usage is TRBV5-4 and J usage is TRBJ2-5; D is uncertain. The V gene's germline CDR1 is SGHNT and CDR2 YYREEE (reference sequence). CDR3 length: 12 amino acids. Trimming stripped 3 bases from V and 5 bases from J, with 8 bases between. This chain's CDR3 is CASSSSMETQYF. The CDR3 nucleotides read TGTGCCAGCAGCTCTAGTATGGAGACCCAGTACTTC.

The chain links TRBV27 to TRBJ1-2; a possible D gene is TRBD1 (5 bases). The V gene lost 4 bases and the J gene lost 4 bases, with 19 bases spanning the gap. This CDR3 has 16 amino acids. Germline CDR1 reads MNHEY; CDR2 reads SMNVEV (reference sequence). The CDR3 sequence: CASSYSDIGGAYGYTF. DNA for the CDR3: TGTGCCAGCAGTTATAGTGATATTGGAGGGGCCTATGGCTACACCTTC.

V and J are TRBV9 and TRBJ1-2; D is perhaps TRBD1 (6 bases). Germline V lookup: CDR1 SGDLS, CDR2 YYNGEE. V was shortened by 3 bases and J by 6 bases, with 15 bases between the two germline ends. This CDR3 spans 14 amino acids. CDR3 sequence (DNA): TGTGCCAGCAGCGCTCGACAGGTTGGAGATGGCTACACCTTC. This gives the protein CASSARQVGDGYTF.

The chain combines TRBV2 with TRBJ2-7, with D possibly TRBD2 on 5 matching bases. The CDR3 sequence is 14 residues long. With 3 bases removed from V and 5 bases from J, the gap between germline ends came to 14 bases. From germline, CDR1 is SNHLY and CDR2 FYNNEI. The CDR3 bases are TGTGCCAGCAGTGAGGCCCTAGCCCTCCACGAGCAGTACTTC. Its translation is CASSEALALHEQYF.

This clone was detected only a few times. This chain connects TRBV9 to TRBJ2-1, with D tentatively TRBD1 (6 bases). This CDR3 has 13 amino acids. The ends were cut back, 2 bases at V and 10 bases at J, with 13 bases in the middle. The V gene's germline CDR1 is SGDLS and CDR2 YYNGEE. The CDR3 sequence is CASSVFRGGEQFF. CDR3 nucleotide sequence: TGTGCCAGCAGCGTCTTCAGGGGTGGAGAGCAGTTCTTC.

The chain joins TRBV10-2 to TRBJ1-6, with D perhaps matching TRBD1 (6 bases). The ends were cut back, 3 bases at V and 10 bases at J, with 10 bases in the middle. Germline lookup yields CDR1 WSHSY and CDR2 SAAADI. The CDR3 runs 13 residues. CDR3 nucleotides: TGCGCCAGCAGTGAAGGGGGAAAATCACCCCTCCACTTT. Protein: CASSEGGKSPLHF.

The rearrangement links TRBV7-8 to TRBJ2-7; 9 nucleotides agree with TRBD2. V lost 1 base, J lost 3 bases, and 13 bases stayed unmatched. There are 18 residues in the CDR3. Germline CDR1 and CDR2: SGHVS and FQNEAQ. The CDR3 DNA sequence: TGTGCCAGCAGCTTAGGAAGCCCCTTTGGACTAGCGTTCTACGAGCAGTACGTC. Amino acids: CASSLGSPFGLAFYEQYV.

The chain links TRBV7-9 to TRBJ1-4, with a possible D match to TRBD1 (5 bases). The CDR3 extends over 16 amino acids. The germline V gene encodes CDR1 SEHNR and CDR2 FQNEAQ (reference sequence). V was trimmed by 5 bases and J by 3 bases, leaving 16 bases between them. CDR3 DNA: TGTGCCAGCAGCCCGTTCCCTGACAGCCCTAATGAAAAACTGTTTTTT. Its translation: CASSPFPDSPNEKLFF.

The rearrangement uses TRBV7-2 and TRBJ1-2; D may be TRBD1 (5 bases). The CDR3 covers 12 residues. CDR1 and CDR2 (germline): SGHTA, FQGNSA. V was shortened by 5 bases and J by 9 bases, with 13 bases between the two germline ends. CDR3: CASSQTESSYTF. CDR3 coding DNA: TGTGCCAGCAGCCAGACAGAGAGTAGCTACACCTTC.

The J gene is TRBJ2-1, the V gene TRBV4-2, with a tentative D call TRBD1 (5 bases). Looked up from germline, CDR1 is LGHNA and CDR2 is YNFKEQ. Trimming left V 4 bases short and J 6 bases short, with 7 bases between. The CDR3 spans 12 residues. The CDR3 sequence is CASSPQGNEQFF. CDR3 nucleotides: TGTGCCAGCAGCCCCCAGGGCAATGAGCAGTTCTTC.

The chain uses TRBV6-1 and TRBJ2-7, with 8 bases fitting TRBD2. The CDR3 consists of 13 residues. With 4 bases clipped from V and 5 bases from J, the junction kept 4 bases outside the gene matches. Germline loops: CDR1 MNHNS, CDR2 SASEGT. The chain's CDR3 is CASSGGLAHEQYV. The CDR3 bases are TGTGCCAGCAGTGGAGGACTAGCTCACGAGCAGTACGTC.

This chain links TRBV5-1 with TRBJ1-2, with D maybe TRBD1 (6 bases). Looked up from germline, CDR1 is SGHRS and CDR2 is YFSETQ. V was trimmed by 3 bases and J by 7 bases, leaving 13 bases between them. The CDR3 runs to 13 residues. The CDR3 is CASSSGVSPGYTF. CDR3 in DNA: TGCGCCAGCAGCTCAGGGGTTTCGCCTGGCTACACCTTC.

The genes are TRBV15 and TRBJ2-3, with D tentatively TRBD2 (5 bases). V lost 5 bases, J lost 6 bases, and 21 bases lay in between. CDR1 LNHNV and CDR2 YYDKDF come from the germline V gene (reference sequence). This CDR3 is 16 amino acids long. CDR3 DNA sequence: TGTGCCACCAGCCCCCGCGCGGGCCCCGGCGCGGATACGCAGTATTTT. This translates into CATSPRAGPGADTQYF.

Details on this clone: At one end, the junction sequence differs from germline, possibly due to a read error. V is TRBV7-7 and J is TRBJ2-2; 10 positions agree with TRBD2. CDR1 SSHAT and CDR2 FNYEAQ come from the germline V gene (reference sequence). The length of the CDR3 is 16 residues. The chain's CDR3 is CASSLVLAGDTGELFF. The CDR3 DNA reads TGTGCTAGCAGCTTAGTGCTAGCGGGAGATACCGGGGAGCTGTTTTTT. Variable domain in full (rest from reference TRBV7-7 and TRBJ2-2): GAGVSQSPRYKVTKRGQDVTLRCDPISSHATLYWYQQALGQGPEFLTYFNYEAQPDKSGLPSDRFSAERPEGSISTLTIQRTEQRDSAMYRCASSLVLAGDTGELFFGEGSRLTVL.

The chain employs TRBV5-1 and TRBJ2-1; D perhaps matches TRBD1 (6 bases). CDR1 and CDR2 from the germline V gene are SGHRS and YFSETQ. The CDR3 contains 15 residues. V was pared by 1 base and J by 4 bases, with 12 bases between. Here the CDR3 reads CASSLPTGPYNEQFF. In DNA form, the CDR3 reads TGCGCCAGCAGCTTGCCGACAGGACCATACAATGAGCAGTTCTTC.

The chain is built from TRBV19 and TRBJ1-5; tentatively, D is TRBD1 (5 bases). The CDR3 extends over 14 amino acids. V gave up 7 bases and J gave up 4 bases, with 14 bases separating them. Germline CDR1 reads LNHDA; CDR2 reads SQIVND (reference sequence). The CDR3 DNA is TGTGCCAGTAATAACCATGGGGGGAATCAGCCCCAGCATTTT. This encodes CASNNHGGNQPQHF.

The chain couples TRBV27 to TRBJ1-1, with D maybe TRBD1 (6 bases). This CDR3 comprises 13 residues. V shed 7 bases and J shed 1 base, with 10 bases lying between them. Germline assignment: CDR1 MNHEY and CDR2 SMNVEV (reference sequence). The CDR3 DNA is TGTGCCAGCAAACCACAGGGGAACACTGAAGCTTTCTTT. Residues: CASKPQGNTEAFF.

This chain joins TRBV28 and TRBJ1-5; D remains unclear. Trimming left V 3 bases short and J 11 bases short, with 11 bases between. Per germline, CDR1 MDHEN and CDR2 SYDVKM. The CDR3 is made up of 12 amino acids. The CDR3 coding sequence is TGTGCCAGCAGTTTTGAGGGAAGGGCCCAGCATTTT. The encoded protein is CASSFEGRAQHF.

J is TRBJ2-5 and V is TRBV28, with 8 bases that match TRBD2. Germline values: CDR1 MDHEN, CDR2 SYDVKM. V was clipped by 3 bases and J by 1 base; unmatched bases: 7. The CDR3 is made up of 16 amino acids. The CDR3 nucleotides read TGTGCCAGCAGTTTCTGGCTAGCGGGTATCCAAGAGACCCAGTACTTC. Its translation is CASSFWLAGIQETQYF.